The clone carrying this T cell receptor beta chain showed up just a few times. Its specificity is not known. The sample is drawn from a study of blood T cells in healthy people across ages. Trimming removed 1 base from V and 8 bases from J, with 28 bases in between. The V gene's germline CDR1 is MGHDK and CDR2 SYGVNS. There are 19 residues in the CDR3. The authors ran a second PCR of about 6 to 11 cycles using a sample-barcoded 5' primer and a J-beta primer mix. The yield of each sample was at least 2.5 million CDR3-containing paired-end reads. One entry per CDR3 protein, called by TCRdb with MiXCR from the 5' RACE reads. The data show approximately 1,000,000 distinct CDR3 sequences, under 40% seen once. Healthy Caucasians from Russia aged about 6 to 90 served as donors. Study-wide findings and caveats: Long-lived donors had more naive CD4+ cells and higher diversity than aged donors.

The sample comprised blood. The sequence came from a man younger than 35 in good health. The chain employs TRBV25-1 and TRBJ2-3; perhaps D is TRBD1 or TRBD2 (5 bases each). CDR3 in DNA: TGTGCCAGCAGTGAATCCGGTCTTGAGCGTGGGGCCAGAGGAGGTACGCAGTATTTT. The encoded protein is CASSESGLERGARGGTQYF.